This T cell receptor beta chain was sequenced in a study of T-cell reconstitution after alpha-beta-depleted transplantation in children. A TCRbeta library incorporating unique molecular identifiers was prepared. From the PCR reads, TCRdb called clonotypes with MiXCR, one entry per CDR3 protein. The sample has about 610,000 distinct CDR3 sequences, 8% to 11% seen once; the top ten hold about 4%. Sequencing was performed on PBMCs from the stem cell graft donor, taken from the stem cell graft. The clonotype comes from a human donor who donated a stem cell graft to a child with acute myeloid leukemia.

The CDR3 loop is CASSLGRGLAGYEQYF. Here the CDR3 DNA reads TGTGCCAGCAGCTTAGGCCGGGGACTAGCCGGGTACGAGCAGTACTTC. The chain combines TRBV13 with TRBJ2-7; 9 bases are shared with TRBD2. Germline V lookup: CDR1 PRHDT, CDR2 FYEKMQ (reference sequence). V dropped 0 bases and J dropped 4; count of bases not matched to a gene: 7. The CDR3 consists of 16 residues. Together with reference TRBV13 and TRBJ2-7, the CDR3 gives the full variable domain: AAGVIQSPRHLIKEKRETATLKCYPIPRHDTVYWYQQGPGQDPQFLISFYEKMQSDKGSIPDRFSAQQFSDYHSELNMSSLELGDSALYFCASSLGRGLAGYEQYFGPGTRLTVT.